This T cell receptor beta chain was identified in a study of response to subunit inactivated influenza vaccine. The study, taken as a whole, reports: Only a handful of new T cells, the authors suggested, are recruited with each seasonal influenza vaccination.

With regard to this clonotype: The antigen is unknown.

TCRdb re-called the RT-PCR reads through MiXCR, storing one row per CDR3 protein. The repertoire holds 610,000 or so distinct CDR3 sequences, with approximately 15% as singletons. Germline lookup yields CDR1 SGHRS and CDR2 YFSETQ. CDR3 length: 12 amino acids. The germline V and J ends were trimmed by 0 bases and 15 bases, with 13 bases remaining between them. The sequence came from a man between 45 and 60 years old who received an inactivated influenza vaccine. This specimen was PBMCs from blood, taken roughly 12 days after vaccination. The chain joins TRBV5-1 to TRBJ2-1, with a weak D call TRBD2 (6 bases). This CDR3 reads CASSLAPGVMFF. The CDR3 DNA is TGCGCCAGCAGCTTGGCCCCGGGGGTGATGTTCTTC.